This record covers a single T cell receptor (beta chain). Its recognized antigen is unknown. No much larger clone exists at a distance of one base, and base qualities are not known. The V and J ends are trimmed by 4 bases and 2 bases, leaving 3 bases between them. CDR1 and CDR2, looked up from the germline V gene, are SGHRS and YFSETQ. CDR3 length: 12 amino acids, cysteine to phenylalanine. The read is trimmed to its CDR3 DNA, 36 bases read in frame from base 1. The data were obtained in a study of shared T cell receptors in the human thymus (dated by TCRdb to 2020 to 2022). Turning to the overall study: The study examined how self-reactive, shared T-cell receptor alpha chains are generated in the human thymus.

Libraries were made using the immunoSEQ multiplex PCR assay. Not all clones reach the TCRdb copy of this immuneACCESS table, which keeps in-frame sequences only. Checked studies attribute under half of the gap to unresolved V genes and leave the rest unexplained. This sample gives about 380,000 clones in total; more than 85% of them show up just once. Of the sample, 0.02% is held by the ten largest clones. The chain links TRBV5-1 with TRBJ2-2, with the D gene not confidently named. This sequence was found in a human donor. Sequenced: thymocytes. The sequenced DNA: TGCGCCAGCAGCAGCAACACCGGGGAGCTGTTTTTT. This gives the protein CASSSNTGELFF.